This T cell receptor beta chain was observed in a study of T cell changes during pregnancy in multiple sclerosis. The CDR3 is 14 amino acids. V trimming: 1 base; J trimming: 9 bases; junction bases outside the gene matches: 8. Germline CDR1 LGHNA, CDR2 YSLEER. Profiled with immunoSEQ multiplex PCR; TCRdb holds only in-frame clones, not every one. Here the sample spans around 68,000 clones, roughly 91% being singletons. The sequencing here drew on peripheral blood, taken after pregnancy. The receptor was isolated from a female donor in good health, enrolled as a control in a pregnancy study. The rearrangement links TRBV4-3 to TRBJ2-5; 7 bases are a match to TRBD1. The CDR3, as DNA: TGCGCCAGCAGCCAAGCGACAGGGCTTGAGGCCCAGTACTTC. Protein product: CASSQATGLEAQYF.